One sample yielded the 27 T cell receptor beta chains listed below, sequenced in a study of tumor-infiltrating lymphocytes in primary liver carcinoma. A primer in the constant region served to generate TCR beta cDNA from approximately 500 ng of total RNA. Libraries covering TCR beta were generated through three nested multiplex PCR rounds (using a slightly modified ARM-PCR). Primers for the first two PCR rounds were TRBV1-TRBV30 forward primers and a C-beta reverse primer (around 11 cycles per round). TCRdb independently ran MiXCR on the multiplex PCR reads; one entry per CDR3 protein. In the table there are a few hundred thousand distinct CDR3 sequences, around three fifths of which are singletons. Unsorted whole blood served as the source of blood RNA, and germline DNA was extracted as well. The sequenced sample was peripheral blood. All receptors come from a woman in her twenties or thirties with primary liver carcinoma and hepatitis B virus infection.

CDR3 loop: CASSPTRGGNYNEQFF. The CDR3 coding sequence is TGTGCCAGCAGCCCCACGAGGGGCGGGAACTACAATGAGCAGTTCTTC. The chain joins TRBV11-2 to TRBJ2-1, with D maybe TRBD2 (6 bases). CDR3 length: 16 amino acids. The V end was cut by 5 bases, the J end by 3 bases, with 17 bases between. Germline V CDR1 and CDR2: SGHAT, FQNNGV.

For this clonotype: It may be a read error: a sequence one base away is much more abundant. The chain has TRBV6-5 and TRBJ2-1, with TRBD2 identical over 7 bases. The CDR3 runs to 15 residues. V gave up 2 bases and J gave up 0 bases; unmatched junction bases: 1. Germline CDR1 MNHEY, CDR2 SVGAGI. The DNA of the CDR3 is TGTGCCAGCAGTTACAGACTAGCCTCCTACAATGAGCAGTTCTTC. Translation gives CASSYRLASYNEQFF.

Concerning this clonotype: The junction does not match germline at one end; this may be a read error. The J gene is TRBJ2-1, the V gene TRBV7-9, with 7 bases aligning to TRBD1. The germline V gene encodes CDR1 SEHNR and CDR2 FQNEAQ (reference sequence). The CDR3 loop spans 14 amino acids. The CDR3 sequence is CASSYADRTNKQFF. The CDR3 DNA reads as TGTGCCAGCAGCTACGCGGACAGGACCAATAAGCAGTTCTTC.

A few counts support this clonotype. The rearrangement joins TRBV5-5 to TRBJ2-7, with TRBD2 matching over 8 bases. Germline-derived CDR1 and CDR2 are SGHKS and YYEKEE (reference sequence). This CDR3 is 16 amino acids long. Trimming took 0 bases from V and 1 from J; bases not matched to a gene: 6. CDR3 nucleotides: TGTGCCAGCAGCTTGGGAACCGGGACTAGGTCCTACGAGCAGTACTTC. Translation gives CASSLGTGTRSYEQYF.

V usage is TRBV29-1 and J usage is TRBJ2-3, with 8 bases matching TRBD1. V was clipped by 6 bases and J by 5 bases; unmatched bases: 16. Germline CDR1 SQVTM, CDR2 ANQGSEA. The CDR3 has 16 residues. DNA for the CDR3: TGCAGCGTAGACAGGGGATGGGCCCGCTCCATAGATACGCAGTATTTT. Its translation: CSVDRGWARSIDTQYF.

A remark on this clonotype: A much bigger clone sits one base away, suggesting this may be a read error. This chain links TRBV12-3 or TRBV12-4 with TRBJ2-1; D remains unclear. The CDR3 is made up of 14 amino acids. The V gene lost 8 bases and the J gene lost 8 bases, with 19 bases spanning the gap. CDR3 sequence (DNA): TGTGCCAGCTCACTGGGAAATAGTGCCGATGAGCAGTTCTTC. Amino acid sequence: CASSLGNSADEQFF.

This clonotype was counted a few times. The genes are TRBV7-3 and TRBJ2-6; D not resolved. The germline V and J ends were trimmed by 1 base and 2 bases, with 3 bases remaining between them. The germline V gene has CDR1 SGHTA and CDR2 FQGTGA. This CDR3 region has 14 residues. The CDR3 sequence is CASSLSPGANVLTF. In nucleotides, the CDR3 is TGTGCCAGCAGCTTAAGTCCTGGGGCCAACGTCCTGACTTTC.

On this clonotype: Relative to the germline gene, one junction end is altered; a read error may explain this. The rearrangement uses TRBV12-3 or TRBV12-4 and TRBJ2-1; unclear D gene. The CDR3 sequence is 12 residues long. CDR3 sequence reads: CASSLVENEQFF. The CDR3 DNA follows: TGTGCTAGCAGTTTAGTGGAGAATGAGCAGTTCTTC.

In the case of this clonotype: One junction end does not reproduce the germline sequence, and a read error may be involved. J is TRBJ1-2 and V is TRBV12-3 or TRBV12-4, with D possibly being TRBD1 (5 bases). CDR3 length: 12 residues. The CDR3: CANSSGGTEYTF. The CDR3 nucleotides read TGTGCCAACAGTTCCGGCGGGACTGAATACACCTTC.

In the case of this clonotype: A junction boundary mismatches the germline segment, possibly from a read error. V usage is TRBV12-3 or TRBV12-4 and J usage is TRBJ2-3; D is possibly TRBD1 (6 bases). This CDR3 comprises 15 residues. CDR3 sequence: CVSSLLSGGTDTQYF. CDR3 coding DNA: TGTGTCAGCAGTTTATTGTCAGGGGGCACAGATACGCAGTATTTT.

To note about this clonotype: This may be a read error, as it is one base from a much larger clone. The chain joins TRBV29-1 to TRBJ2-3; D is undetermined. The CDR3 length is 15 residues. CDR1 and CDR2 from the germline V gene are SQVTM and ANQGSEA. Trimming left V 4 bases short and J 1 base short, with 15 bases between. This chain's CDR3 is CSVGRFTNGTDTQYF. The CDR3 DNA sequence: TGCAGCGTTGGACGCTTTACTAACGGCACAGATACGCAGTATTTT.

J is TRBJ2-7 and V is TRBV6-1, with 7 bases lining up with TRBD1. The J segment lost 3 bases and the V segment lost 2 bases, leaving 7 bases of the junction unmatched. Germline CDR1 is MNHNS and CDR2 is SASEGT. The CDR3 loop spans 15 amino acids. CDR3 in amino acids: CASSEYDRAFYEQYF. In DNA form, the CDR3 reads TGTGCCAGCAGTGAATACGACAGGGCTTTCTACGAGCAGTACTTC.

The chain combines TRBV7-3 with TRBJ1-2; D ambiguous. This CDR3 is built from 14 residues. V lost 4 bases to trimming and J lost 8 bases, with 17 bases between them. The germline CDR1 and CDR2 sequences are SGHTA and FQGTGA. Written as DNA, the CDR3 is TGTGCCAGCAGCTCGGACCCCCACAGCGGGGGCTACACCTTC. It codes for CASSSDPHSGGYTF.

A word on this clonotype: One junction end does not reproduce the germline sequence, and a read error may be involved. The chain combines TRBV6-2 or TRBV6-3 with TRBJ2-1; D is unresolved. This CDR3 region has 14 residues. Looked up from germline, CDR1 is MNHEY and CDR2 is SVGEGT. The chain's CDR3 is CASSPRAVDNEKFF. The CDR3 bases are TGTGCCAGCAGTCCCCGGGCGGTAGACAATGAGAAGTTCTTC.

The chain has TRBV2 and TRBJ2-3, with D perhaps matching TRBD1 (6 bases). Germline-derived CDR1 and CDR2 are SNHLY and FYNNEI. V lost 3 bases to trimming and J lost 0 bases, with 16 bases between them. This CDR3 has 17 amino acids. The CDR3 DNA reads as TGTGCCAGCAGTGAGGAAGGACAGTACGCCAGCACAGATACGCAGTATTTT. It specifies CASSEEGQYASTDTQYF.

A single count supports this clonotype. V is TRBV11-3 and J is TRBJ2-5; tentatively, D is TRBD1 or TRBD2 (5 bases each). The CDR3 length is 14 residues. Germline CDR1 reads SGHNT; CDR2 reads YENEEA. V was pared by 2 bases and J by 5 bases, with 12 bases between. The CDR3 region has the DNA TGTGCCAGCAGCTTAATCGGGACCGGGGAGACCCAGTACTTC. This gives the protein CASSLIGTGETQYF.

This clonotype was counted a few times. A much larger clone is a single base away; this may be a read error. This rearrangement joins TRBV6-1 to TRBJ1-4; 8 nucleotides align to TRBD1. The germline V gene has CDR1 MNHNS and CDR2 SASEGT. The CDR3 runs to 17 residues. The CDR3 region is CANSEALRTGSVEKLFF. CDR3 DNA sequence: TGTGCCAACAGTGAAGCGCTTCGGACAGGGAGCGTTGAAAAACTGTTTTTT.

In its sample, this clonotype was seen many times. V gene TRBV10-3 combines with J gene TRBJ1-3; no clear D. Germline-derived CDR1 and CDR2 are ENHRY and SYGVKD. This CDR3 has 15 residues. Trimming left V 10 bases short and J 0 bases short, with 16 bases between. CDR3: CATKLTSGSGNTIYF. In DNA, the CDR3 is TGTGCCACGAAGCTGACATCTGGCTCTGGAAACACCATATATTTT.

The count of this clonotype is one. At one of its ends the junction is not consistent with the germline gene, which may arise from a read error. The chain joins TRBV12-3 or TRBV12-4 to TRBJ1-1; no reliable D call. This CDR3 has 13 amino acids. The CDR3 DNA follows: TGTGTCAGCAGTTCCACCCGGAACACTGAAGCTTTCTTT. This encodes CVSSSTRNTEAFF.

A word on this clonotype: Sequence at one end of the junction differs from germline and may be a read error. The chain has TRBV7-8 and TRBJ1-5; weak D call: TRBD1 (5 bases). This CDR3 has 13 amino acids. Germline CDR1 is SGHVS and CDR2 is FQNEAQ. CDR3 DNA sequence: TGTGTCAGCAGCTTGAGCAGGGCTCAGCCCCAGCATTTT. As protein: CVSSLSRAQPQHF.

There are many counts of this clonotype. The gene calls are TRBV11-2 and TRBJ1-5, with 8 bases fitting TRBD1. The CDR3 contains 15 residues. V was clipped by 3 bases and J by 4 bases; unmatched bases: 5. Germline CDR1 reads SGHAT; CDR2 reads FQNNGV. The CDR3, as DNA: TGTGCCAGCAGCTTCGCAGGGGGCTATAATCAGCCCCAGCATTTT. It specifies CASSFAGGYNQPQHF.

On this clonotype itself: A read error may account for a junction end that differs from germline. V is TRBV11-2 and J is TRBJ1-1, with D tentatively TRBD1 (6 bases). CDR1 and CDR2 (germline): SGHAT, FQNNGV. This CDR3 has 16 residues. The CDR3 DNA reads TGTGCCAGCAGCCACTATGGGGGCCAGGCGCGCTCTGAAGCCTTCTTT. As protein: CASSHYGGQARSEAFF.

The chain recombines TRBV10-3 with TRBJ2-1; D may be TRBD1 or TRBD2 (5 bases each). From germline, CDR1 is ENHRY and CDR2 SYGVKD. V was pared by 10 bases and J by 2 bases, with 12 bases between. This CDR3 spans 13 amino acids. For the CDR3, the DNA is TGTGCCACCGCAGTGGGACCCTACAATGAGCAGTTCTTC. Protein: CATAVGPYNEQFF.

This clonotype showed up many times. The rearrangement links TRBV29-1 to TRBJ1-1; possible D gene TRBD1, 5 bases. V dropped 2 bases and J dropped 2 bases, with 9 bases sitting between them. Germline CDR1 SQVTM, CDR2 ANQGSEA. The CDR3 covers 13 residues. The CDR3 sequence is CSVEIGANTEAFF. Here the CDR3 DNA reads TGCAGCGTTGAAATCGGGGCTAACACTGAAGCTTTCTTT.

The chain links TRBV30 to TRBJ2-5, with a weak D call TRBD2 (6 bases). The CDR3 has 16 residues. Trimming cost V 0 bases and J 5 bases, with 19 bases left between them. In germline, CDR1 is GTSNPN, CDR2 SVGIG (reference sequence). CDR3 region: CAWSVSVRGNGETQYF. The CDR3 DNA sequence: TGTGCCTGGAGTGTATCTGTCCGGGGGAATGGGGAGACCCAGTACTTC.

V gene TRBV5-1 combines with J gene TRBJ2-3; 10 positions match TRBD2. The ends lost 5 bases at V and 5 bases at J; junction bases unmatched: 8. The V gene's germline CDR1 is SGHRS and CDR2 YFSETQ. This CDR3 has 15 amino acids. The CDR3 DNA reads as TGCGCCAGCAGAAAGCGGGAGGGCCAGGGAGATACGCAGTATTTT. This sequence encodes CASRKREGQGDTQYF.

This clonotype was counted at least ten times. V is TRBV11-3 and J is TRBJ1-2; D is uncertain. From germline, CDR1 is SGHNT and CDR2 YENEEA. V shed 3 bases and J shed 0 bases, with 8 bases lying between them. The CDR3 loop spans 14 amino acids. CDR3 in amino acids: CASSLLASNYGYTF. Here the CDR3 DNA reads TGTGCCAGCAGCTTGTTGGCATCTAACTATGGCTACACCTTC. The complete variable domain, with remaining parts taken from reference TRBV11-3 and TRBJ1-2, reads EAGVVQSPRYKIIEKKQPVAFWCNPISGHNTLYWYLQNLGQGPELLIRYENEEAVDDSQLPKDRFSAERLKGVDSTLKIQPAELGDSAVYLCASSLLASNYGYTFGSGTRLTVV.